These 8 T cell receptor beta chains were sequenced from one sample in a study of T cells in Graves' hyperthyroidism and ophthalmopathy. Amplified regions were TCR beta CDR3 sequences from RNA transcripts. HTBI primers were used for first-round RT-PCR of the TCR CDR3. TCRdb reprocessed the multiplex PCR reads via MiXCR and lists one record per CDR3 protein. The table lists about 500,000 distinct CDR3 sequences, approximately 15% of them singletons, with about 20% in the top ten. Sequencing was carried out using blood. These receptors were collected from a woman aged 18-29 years with Graves' hyperthyroidism.

This clonotype showed up many times. The chain has TRBV12-3 or TRBV12-4 and TRBJ2-7; D is ambiguous. CDR3 length: 13 residues. V was pared by 7 bases and J by 3 bases, with 13 bases between. DNA for the CDR3: TGTGCCAGCAAGATTGGACGGATCTACGAGCAGTACTTC. Encoded protein: CASKIGRIYEQYF.

This clonotype was detected ten times or more. The chain combines TRBV6-1 with TRBJ1-1; TRBD1 matches at 10 bases. Losses at the gene ends were 6 bases for V and 6 bases for J; bases not matched to a gene: 4. The CDR3 sequence is 13 residues long. Germline CDR1 and CDR2: MNHNS and SASEGT. The CDR3 DNA follows: TGTGCCAGCAGACCCGGGACAGGGGCTGAAGCTTTCTTT. Translated: CASRPGTGAEAFF.

This clonotype was seen a single time. The J gene is TRBJ1-4, the V gene TRBV20-1; TRBD1 matches at 7 bases. This CDR3 contains 17 residues. Germline V gene data show CDR1 as DFQATT and CDR2 as SNEGSKA (reference sequence). Germline trimming cut 3 bases from V and 5 bases from J; bases unmatched to any gene: 15. Here the CDR3 reads CSASAPSSTGPNEKLFF. Written as DNA, the CDR3 is TGCAGTGCTAGCGCGCCCTCCTCGACAGGGCCAAATGAAAAACTGTTTTTT.

Comment on this clonotype: This clone may be a read error of a much larger clone one base away. The V call is TRBV20-1, the J call TRBJ2-7; 8 nucleotides match TRBD2. The CDR3 contains 15 residues. Per germline, CDR1 DFQATT and CDR2 SNEGSKA (reference sequence). The CDR3 region has the DNA TGCAGTGCACCGGGGGAGGGACTAGGTACCTACGAGCGGTACTTC. It is translated as CSAPGEGLGTYERYF.

At least ten counts were recorded for this clonotype. V and J are TRBV27 and TRBJ2-7; 8 nucleotides agree with TRBD1. V lost 3 bases and J lost 6; bases outside the gene matches: 10. The germline V gene encodes CDR1 MNHEY and CDR2 SMNVEV (reference sequence). There are 15 residues in the CDR3. CDR3 loop: CASSFRTGFDFEQYF. In DNA form, the CDR3 reads TGTGCCAGCAGTTTCAGGACAGGGTTCGATTTCGAGCAGTACTTC.

The V gene is TRBV28, the J gene TRBJ2-7; the match to TRBD2 covers 8 bases. J lost 0 bases, V lost 8 bases, and 6 bases had no gene match. The CDR3 loop spans 14 amino acids. Germline CDR1 is MDHEN and CDR2 is SYDVKM. CDR3 in DNA: TGTGCCAGCCGTGGGAGCGGGAGCTCCTACGAGCAGTACTTC. Encoded protein: CASRGSGSSYEQYF.

This clonotype was picked up a small number of times. A much larger clonotype is one base distant, so this may be a read error. The missing conserved phenylalanine or tryptophan at the end of this CDR3 makes a read error likely. V is TRBV5-1 and J is TRBJ2-3; D possibly uses TRBD1 or TRBD2 (6 bases each). Trimming removed 1 base at V and 2 bases at J, with 11 bases between. The CDR3 has 15 amino acids. Germline loops: CDR1 SGHRS, CDR2 YFSETQ. The CDR3 nucleotides are TGCGCCAGCAGCTTGACGGGGGCCCACACAGATACGCAGTATTCT. This codes for CASSLTGAHTDTQYS.

This clonotype was seen a few times. Written as DNA, the CDR3 is TGTGCCATCAGCTATTCAGGGGGCACTGAAGCTTTCTTT. The encoded protein is CAISYSGGTEAFF. The J gene is TRBJ1-1, the V gene TRBV10-3, with 7 bases matching TRBD1. Looked up from germline, CDR1 is ENHRY and CDR2 is SYGVKD. The junction had 5 bases not matched to a gene; V was cut back by 6 bases and J by 4 bases. CDR3 length equals 13 residues.